The present T cell receptor (beta chain) was sequenced within a study of T cells in Graves' hyperthyroidism and ophthalmopathy. Many counts were recorded for this clonotype. The V end lost 0 bases, the J end lost 7 bases, and 13 bases lay between the germline ends. The CDR3 covers 14 residues. Germline V lookup: CDR1 GTSNPN, CDR2 SVGIG (reference sequence). TCR beta CDR3 sequences were amplified from RNA transcripts. Initially, a first-round RT-PCR of the TCR CDR3 employed the HTBI primer set. From the multiplex PCR reads, TCRdb called clonotypes with MiXCR, one entry per CDR3 protein. The sample lists some 510,000 distinct CDR3 sequences, roughly 20% occurring once.

Sequencing input: blood. This receptor was obtained from a man aged 18 to 35 with Graves' hyperthyroidism. The rearrangement links TRBV30 to TRBJ1-5, with D possibly TRBD1 on 5 matching bases. CDR3 coding DNA: TGTGCCTGGAGTGTGGGAGGGGTCGGACAGCCCCAGCATTTT. This sequence encodes CAWSVGGVGQPQHF.